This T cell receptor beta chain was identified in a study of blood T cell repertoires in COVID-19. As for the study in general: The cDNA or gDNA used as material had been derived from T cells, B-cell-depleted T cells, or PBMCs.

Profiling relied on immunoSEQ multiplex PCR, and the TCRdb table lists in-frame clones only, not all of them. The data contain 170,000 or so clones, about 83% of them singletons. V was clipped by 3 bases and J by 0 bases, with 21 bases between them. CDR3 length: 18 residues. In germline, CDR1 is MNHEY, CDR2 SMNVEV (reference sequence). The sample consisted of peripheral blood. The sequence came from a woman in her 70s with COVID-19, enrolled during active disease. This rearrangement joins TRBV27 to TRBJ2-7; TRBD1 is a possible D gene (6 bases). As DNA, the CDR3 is TGTGCCAGCAGTTTGACCCCCCCGCGACAGGCCTACTCCTACGAGCAGTACTTC. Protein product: CASSLTPPRQAYSYEQYF.